The 13 T cell receptor beta chains below come from one sample, sequenced in a study of blood T cells in healthy people across ages. A sample-barcoded 5' primer and a J-beta primer mix were used in a second PCR of about 6 to 12 cycles. TCRdb used MiXCR to reprocess the 5' RACE reads, holding one entry per CDR3 protein. The sample carries about 730,000 distinct CDR3 sequences, roughly 45% recorded once. The sequencing sample was made of blood. The origin of the receptors is a woman aged 55 to 70 in good health.

This clonotype was seen a few times. The V and J genes are TRBV12-3 or TRBV12-4 and TRBJ1-2; D unresolved. The CDR3 has 14 amino acids. The V gene lost 5 bases and the J gene lost 1 base, with 11 bases spanning the gap. In DNA form, the CDR3 reads TGTGCCAGCAGTCGGACCCTAATTAACTATGGCTACACCTTC. This gives the protein CASSRTLINYGYTF.

This rearrangement joins TRBV2 to TRBJ2-4; 12 nucleotides line up with TRBD1. CDR1 is SNHLY, CDR2 FYNNEI, per germline. V shed 6 bases and J 13 bases; nucleotides not matched to a gene: 13. The CDR3 runs 15 residues. CDR3 sequence: CASRQPGQGAGEQYF. CDR3 bases: TGTGCCAGCAGGCAGCCGGGACAGGGGGCAGGGGAGCAGTACTTC.

The chain uses TRBV20-1 and TRBJ2-1, with a tentative D call TRBD2 (6 bases). Trimming removed 6 bases at V and 5 bases at J, with 20 bases between. The CDR3 extends over 15 amino acids. Germline loops: CDR1 DFQATT, CDR2 SNEGSKA (reference sequence). Here the CDR3 DNA reads TGCAGTGCCCTTACCGACCAGCGGGTGCACAATGAGCAGTTCTTC. Amino acids: CSALTDQRVHNEQFF.

This rearrangement joins TRBV13 to TRBJ2-5, with D possibly matching TRBD1 (5 bases). The V gene lost 4 bases and the J gene lost 5 bases, with 17 bases spanning the gap. The CDR3 runs 15 residues. Germline assignment: CDR1 PRHDT and CDR2 FYEKMQ (reference sequence). DNA of the CDR3: TGTGCCAGCAGCTCATCCCCGCGTAGGGGTGAGACCCAGTACTTC. Amino acid sequence: CASSSSPRRGETQYF.

This clonotype was observed many times. The gene calls are TRBV29-1 and TRBJ2-3; D is uncertain. The V end was cut by 7 bases, the J end by 1 base, with 9 bases between. The germline V gene has CDR1 SQVTM and CDR2 ANQGSEA. This CDR3 comprises 12 residues. As DNA, the CDR3 is TGCAGCGCCGACGCCGGCACAGATACGCAGTATTTT. Translated, it gives CSADAGTDTQYF.

This clonotype was seen only once. The chain links TRBV6-2 or TRBV6-3 to TRBJ1-5; D ambiguous. The CDR3 has 13 amino acids. V lost 5 bases and J 3 bases, leaving 8 bases between the germline ends. Per germline, CDR1 MNHEY and CDR2 SVGEGT. The CDR3 loop is CASSKGNNQPQHF. CDR3 DNA sequence: TGTGCCAGCAGTAAAGGAAACAATCAGCCCCAGCATTTT.

The rearrangement links TRBV7-2 to TRBJ1-6; D unclear. The germline V and J ends were trimmed by 1 base and 6 bases, with 10 bases remaining between them. Germline V gene data show CDR1 as SGHTA and CDR2 as FQGNSA. The CDR3 contains 15 residues. This CDR3 reads CASSLVKAINSPLHF. The DNA of the CDR3 is TGTGCCAGCAGCTTAGTCAAGGCGATTAATTCACCCCTCCACTTT.

Remarks on this clonotype: A much bigger clone sits one base away, suggesting this may be a read error. The chain recombines TRBV29-1 with TRBJ2-3; no definite D call. This CDR3 is 12 amino acids long. Trimming left V 6 bases short and J 4 bases short, with 11 bases between. CDR1 SQVTM and CDR2 ANQGSEA come from the germline V gene. For the CDR3, the DNA is TGCAGCGTCGCCAAATCAGCAGATACGCAGTATTTT. This codes for CSVAKSADTQYF.

V usage is TRBV3-1 and J usage is TRBJ1-2; a possible D gene is TRBD1 (5 bases). Looked up from germline, CDR1 is LGHDT and CDR2 is YNNKEL (reference sequence). This CDR3 is 15 amino acids long. V was clipped by 1 base and J by 5 bases, with 14 bases between them. CDR3 in DNA: TGTGCCAGCAGCCAAGGAGCACCCCAGGGATATGGCTACACCTTC. Its translation: CASSQGAPQGYGYTF.

This clonotype was seen a handful of times. The chain joins TRBV2 to TRBJ1-2; D is ambiguous. The CDR3 is 13 residues long. The V gene lost 7 bases and the J gene lost 4 bases, with 13 bases spanning the gap. Germline CDR1 and CDR2: SNHLY and FYNNEI. The DNA for the CDR3 is TGTGCCAGCACCCTTACCGAACCCTATGGCTACACCTTC. It is translated as CASTLTEPYGYTF.

This clonotype was detected ten times or more. The chain joins TRBV5-1 to TRBJ1-2; D is undetermined. Germline assignment: CDR1 SGHRS and CDR2 YFSETQ. The V end lost 0 bases, the J end lost 2 bases, and 5 bases lay between the germline ends. The CDR3 is 13 amino acids. For the CDR3, the DNA is TGCGCCAGCAGCTTGGAACAGAACTATGGCTACACCTTC. It specifies CASSLEQNYGYTF.

The chain links TRBV12-3 or TRBV12-4 to TRBJ2-3; D unclear. The CDR3 contains 13 residues. Trimming cost V 6 bases and J 4 bases, with 11 bases left between them. CDR3 DNA: TGTGCCAGCAGAGTAGTGGGCCCAGATACGCAGTATTTT. Its protein is CASRVVGPDTQYF.

The chain joins TRBV29-1 to TRBJ1-3; no definite D call. The CDR3 spans 13 residues. Germline V CDR1 and CDR2: SQVTM, ANQGSEA. V was trimmed by 7 bases and J by 1 base, leaving 11 bases between them. The CDR3 loop is CSAEMGSGNTIYF. The CDR3 nucleotides are TGCAGCGCCGAGATGGGATCTGGAAACACCATATATTTT.